This T cell receptor (beta chain) was identified in a study of blood T cells in healthy people across ages. Whole-study results and caveats: In long-lived donors, naive CD4+ cell counts and diversity exceeded those of aged donors.

Through a sample-barcoded 5' primer and a J-beta primer mix, a second PCR was run for about 7 to 12 cycles. TCRdb called the 5' RACE reads again in MiXCR, with one record for every CDR3 protein. The profile covers about 1.8 million distinct CDR3 sequences, with about 50% appearing a single time and about 2.1% taken by the ten largest. Of note for this clonotype: Its matching antigen is unknown.

V lost 4 bases to trimming and J lost 1 base; unmatched junction nucleotides: 14. The CDR3 has 18 amino acids. Germline V CDR1 and CDR2: SGHDN, FVKESK. What was sequenced was blood. The chain carries TRBV14 and TRBJ2-7, with TRBD2 identical over 9 bases. The TCR comes from a woman aged 40 to 50 in good health. The CDR3: CASSLISGGRVSSYEQYF. The CDR3 DNA follows: TGTGCCAGCAGCCTAATCAGCGGGGGGAGAGTAAGTTCCTACGAGCAGTACTTC. Full variable domain (remainder filled in from reference TRBV14 and TRBJ2-7): EAGVTQFPSHSVIEKGQTVTLRCDPISGHDNLYWYRRVMGKEIKFLLHFVKESKQDESGMPNNRFLAERTGGTYSTLKVQPAELEDSGVYFCASSLISGGRVSSYEQYFGPGTRLTVT.